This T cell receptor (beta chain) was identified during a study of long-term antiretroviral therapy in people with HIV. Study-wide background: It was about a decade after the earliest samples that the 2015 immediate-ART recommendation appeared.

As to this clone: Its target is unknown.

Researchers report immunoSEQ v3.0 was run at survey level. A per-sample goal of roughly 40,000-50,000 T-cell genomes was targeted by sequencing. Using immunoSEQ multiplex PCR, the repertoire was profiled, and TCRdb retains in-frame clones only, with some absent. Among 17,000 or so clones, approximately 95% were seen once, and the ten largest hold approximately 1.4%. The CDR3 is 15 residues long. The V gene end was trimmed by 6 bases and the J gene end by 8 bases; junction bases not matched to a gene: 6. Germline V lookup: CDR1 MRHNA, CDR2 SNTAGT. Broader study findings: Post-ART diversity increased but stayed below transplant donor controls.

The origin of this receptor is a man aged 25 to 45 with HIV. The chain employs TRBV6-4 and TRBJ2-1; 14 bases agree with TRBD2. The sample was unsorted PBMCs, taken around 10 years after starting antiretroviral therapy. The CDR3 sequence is CASSSTSGGAYEQFF. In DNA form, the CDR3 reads TGTGCCAGCAGCTCGACTAGCGGGGGGGCTTATGAGCAGTTCTTC.